The sequence of this T cell receptor beta chain was determined in a study of shared clonotypes between healthy human individuals. Of note for this clone: No antigen is known for it.

Produced via immunoSEQ multiplex PCR; TCRdb's table is partial and in-frame only. The data show over 800,000 clones, 85% to 95% seen once. Germline-derived CDR1 and CDR2 are SQVTM and ANQGSEA. The CDR3 runs 13 residues. V lost 2 bases and J lost 3, with 11 bases in between. Positive CCR7 selection of CD45RO-negative cells yielded the naive CD8 cells, and terminally differentiated effector memory CD45RA+ cells were excluded. Study-wide results and caveats: It was observed that roughly 5.4% of naive CD4 clonotypes were shared across several donors. Inspection by rarefaction showed sorted-subset sequencing to be incomplete despite large depth. Tissues were not sampled, only blood, and their repertoires likely differ.

This TCR was sampled from a man aged 25 to 45 in good health. Sequencing input: naive CD8+ T cells sorted from blood. J is TRBJ2-7 and V is TRBV29-1; D remains ambiguous. The CDR3 nucleotides are TGCAGCGTTGAAACCCCGGACGGCTACGAGCAGTACTTC. Amino acid sequence: CSVETPDGYEQYF.